Each of the 25 T cell receptor beta chains below was sequenced from the same sample in a study of shared clonotypes between healthy human individuals. The protocol was immunoSEQ multiplex PCR, while the TCRdb copy is restricted to in-frame clones and leaves out a portion. The table shows 2 million to 2.5 million clones, with less than 95% occurring only once. The sample consisted of naive CD4+ T cells from PBMCs. Noted subset: CD45RA+ positively selected. The source is a young man in good health. Some clones in this sample may be carry-over from other donors' samples.

This clone was counted once. The chain carries TRBV30 and TRBJ2-1; TRBD2 matches at 9 bases. The germline gives CDR1 GTSNPN, CDR2 SVGIG (reference sequence). J gave up 7 bases and V 3 bases, and 13 bases lay outside the gene matches. The CDR3 is 16 amino acids. The chain's CDR3 is CAWRGVLAGDPNEQFF. The DNA of the CDR3 is TGTGCCTGGAGGGGGGTCTTAGCGGGAGATCCAAATGAGCAGTTCTTC.

The chain is built from TRBV10-3 and TRBJ2-7; D not resolved. CDR1 is ENHRY, CDR2 SYGVKD, per germline. Deletions cut 0 bases from V and 0 bases from J, with 9 bases between. The CDR3 has 15 amino acids. The CDR3 nucleotides read TGTGCCATCAGTGAGTCGGAATTTAGCTCCTACGAGCAGTACTTC. Amino acids: CAISESEFSSYEQYF.

With respect to this clone: This CDR3 is also generated by other DNA sequences in the sample. The chain combines TRBV18 with TRBJ1-1; possible D gene TRBD1, 6 bases. CDR1 is KGHSH and CDR2 is LQKENI in the germline V gene. V shed 0 bases and J shed 0 bases, with 8 bases lying between them. The CDR3 contains 15 residues. CDR3 DNA sequence: TGTGCCAGCTCACCACCAACAGGGATGAACACTGAAGCTTTCTTT. Its translation: CASSPPTGMNTEAFF.

The chain has TRBV30 and TRBJ2-1; 9 bases agree with TRBD1. Looked up from germline, CDR1 is GTSNPN and CDR2 is SVGIG (reference sequence). The CDR3 spans 14 residues. Losses at the gene ends were 5 bases for V and 6 bases for J; bases not matched to a gene: 8. CDR3 protein: CAWGTGTGSNEQFF. The CDR3 DNA follows: TGTGCCTGGGGAACCGGGACAGGGTCCAATGAGCAGTTCTTC.

The rearrangement links TRBV5-1 to TRBJ2-1; D is possibly TRBD1 (8 bases). The CDR3 has 13 residues. Trimming pared 4 bases from V and 9 bases from J, leaving 14 bases between. Germline lookup yields CDR1 SGHRS and CDR2 YFSETQ. In nucleotides, the CDR3 is TGCGCCAGCAGCCTGAGCGGGACAGGTGAGCAGTTCTTC. Residues: CASSLSGTGEQFF.

The V and J genes are TRBV27 and TRBJ2-7; D uncertain. Germline V gene sequence: CDR1 MNHEY, CDR2 SMNVEV (reference sequence). The CDR3 covers 15 residues. V was pared by 1 base and J by 2 bases, with 12 bases between. This CDR3 reads CASSLYAVEAYEQYF. The CDR3 coding sequence is TGTGCCAGCAGTTTATATGCCGTGGAAGCCTACGAGCAGTACTTC.

This sequence joins TRBV10-1 and TRBJ2-1, with TRBD2 identical over 13 bases. With V trimmed by 4 bases and J by 8 bases, 14 bases remained unmatched. This CDR3 region has 18 residues. Per the germline V gene, CDR1 is WNHNN and CDR2 is SYGVQD (reference sequence). CDR3 sequence (DNA): TGCGCCAGCAGTGGGCCCCCGAGGGAAGGACTAGCGGGAGATGAGCAGTTCTTC. Residues: CASSGPPREGLAGDEQFF.

The genes are TRBV5-5 and TRBJ2-3, with D perhaps TRBD1 (5 bases). Germline V gene sequence: CDR1 SGHKS, CDR2 YYEKEE (reference sequence). Trimming removed 6 bases at V and 1 base at J, with 15 bases between. CDR3 length equals 15 residues. DNA of the CDR3: TGTGCCAGCAACCTGGCTAGGGGCCGCACAGATACGCAGTATTTT. Translating gives CASNLARGRTDTQYF.

The chain is built from TRBV7-6 and TRBJ2-7, with D possibly TRBD1 on 6 matching bases. Trimming cost V 4 bases and J 4 bases, with 17 bases left between them. The CDR3 loop spans 15 amino acids. Germline V lookup: CDR1 SGHVS, CDR2 FNYEAQ. The CDR3 loop reads CASSSRTEIPYEQYF. The CDR3, as DNA: TGTGCCAGCAGCTCCAGGACAGAGATACCTTACGAGCAGTACTTC.

This chain uses TRBV2 with TRBJ2-7; TRBD2 aligns across 8 bases. The CDR3 sequence is 14 residues long. The V gene's germline CDR1 is SNHLY and CDR2 FYNNEI. V was clipped by 6 bases and J by 5 bases; unmatched bases: 9. CDR3 in DNA: TGTGCCAGCAGGATAACAGCGGGAGTTCACGAGCAGTACTTC. This encodes CASRITAGVHEQYF.

The chain uses TRBV6-5 and TRBJ2-7, with D perhaps TRBD1 or TRBD2 (5 bases each). V was shortened by 4 bases and J by 1 base, with 17 bases between the two germline ends. The CDR3 has 16 residues. Germline CDR1 and CDR2: MNHEY and SVGAGI. CDR3 sequence: CASSFKTRGLSYEQYF. The DNA of the CDR3 is TGTGCCAGCAGTTTCAAAACGAGGGGATTGTCCTACGAGCAGTACTTC.

The chain recombines TRBV7-2 with TRBJ2-7; D possibly corresponds to TRBD1 (5 bases). CDR3 length: 14 amino acids. Trimming removed 1 base from V and 9 bases from J, with 16 bases in between. Germline V gene sequence: CDR1 SGHTA, CDR2 FQGNSA. CDR3 nucleotides: TGTGCCAGCAGCTTAGAAGACGGACACCCACGGCAGTACTTC. Protein: CASSLEDGHPRQYF. The full variable domain, its missing parts supplied by reference TRBV7-2 and TRBJ2-7, is GAGVSQSPSNKVTEKGKDVELRCDPISGHTALYWYRQSLGQGLEFLIYFQGNSAPDKSGLPSDRFSAERTGGSVSTLTIQRTQQEDSAVYLCASSLEDGHPRQYFGPGTRLTVT.

This rearrangement joins TRBV6-5 to TRBJ2-7, with 7 positions matching TRBD1. The CDR3 is 15 amino acids. Germline values: CDR1 MNHEY, CDR2 SVGAGI. With V trimmed by 2 bases and J by 2 bases, 6 bases remained unmatched. The CDR3 sequence is CASSYRTGNPYEQYF. The DNA of the CDR3 is TGTGCCAGCAGTTACCGGACAGGTAATCCCTACGAGCAGTACTTC.

The rearrangement links TRBV5-6 to TRBJ2-3; TRBD2 matches 13 bases. Per the germline V gene, CDR1 is SGHDT and CDR2 is YYEEEE. The CDR3 is 16 amino acids. V was pared by 4 bases and J by 0 bases, with 2 bases of the junction left unmatched. The CDR3 loop reads CASSPGLAGSTDTQYF. In nucleotides, the CDR3 is TGTGCCAGCAGCCCGGGACTAGCGGGGAGCACAGATACGCAGTATTTT.

This chain connects TRBV9 to TRBJ1-4; D gene unclear. Germline values: CDR1 SGDLS, CDR2 YYNGEE. Between the trimmed V and J ends, which lost 0 bases and 8 bases, there was a span of 8 bases. CDR3 length: 13 amino acids. CDR3 bases: TGTGCCAGCAGCGTAGAGCCAGGAGAAAAACTGTTTTTT. This translates into CASSVEPGEKLFF.

The V and J genes are TRBV27 and TRBJ2-1, with TRBD2 matching over 10 bases. Looked up from germline, CDR1 is MNHEY and CDR2 is SMNVEV (reference sequence). The ends lost 2 bases at V and 3 bases at J; junction bases unmatched: 7. The length of the CDR3 is 17 residues. The CDR3 DNA reads TGTGCCAGCAGTTTAAAGGCTAGCGGGAGAGTCTACAATGAGCAGTTCTTC. Protein product: CASSLKASGRVYNEQFF.

The rearrangement links TRBV28 to TRBJ2-1, with a weak D call TRBD2 (6 bases). This CDR3 is 14 amino acids long. V was shortened by 8 bases and J by 3 bases, with 14 bases between the two germline ends. Per germline, CDR1 MDHEN and CDR2 SYDVKM. The CDR3 is CASLTGARYNEQFF. The CDR3 DNA sequence: TGTGCCAGCCTTACGGGAGCCCGCTACAATGAGCAGTTCTTC.

The genes are TRBV4-1 and TRBJ2-1; D may match TRBD1 or TRBD2 (8 bases each). The ends were cut back, 0 bases at V and 6 bases at J, with 27 bases in the middle. The germline gives CDR1 MGHRA, CDR2 YSYEKL. This CDR3 region has 20 residues. CDR3: CASSQDPDRVVVAGINEQFF. CDR3 nucleotide sequence: TGCGCCAGCAGCCAAGACCCGGACAGGGTCGTGGTAGCGGGAATCAATGAGCAGTTCTTC.

The table lists this clone with a count of one. V gene TRBV7-3 combines with J gene TRBJ2-5; D gene unclear. The CDR3 totals 15 residues. CDR1 and CDR2 from the germline V gene are SGHTA and FQGTGA. The germline V and J ends were trimmed by 4 bases and 2 bases, with 14 bases remaining between them. The CDR3 spells CASSSGPAMQETQYF. The CDR3 DNA is TGTGCCAGCAGCTCAGGACCTGCAATGCAAGAGACCCAGTACTTC.

V usage is TRBV18 and J usage is TRBJ2-7; 8 nucleotides align to TRBD1. Germline loops: CDR1 KGHSH, CDR2 LQKENI. The CDR3 is 16 amino acids. Unmatched junction bases numbered 6, after V lost 1 base and J lost 1 base. This CDR3 is CASSPLVGQVSYEQYF. CDR3 nucleotide sequence: TGTGCCAGCTCACCACTTGTGGGACAGGTATCCTACGAGCAGTACTTC.

This clone has just one count. The gene calls are TRBV2 and TRBJ2-2; tentative D call: TRBD1 (5 bases). V lost 6 bases and J lost 3, with 11 bases in between. Germline V gives CDR1 SNHLY, CDR2 FYNNEI. The CDR3 contains 14 residues. Here the CDR3 DNA reads TGTGCCAGCAGGGGTACAGGATACACCGGGGAGCTGTTTTTT. It specifies CASRGTGYTGELFF.

The chain links TRBV5-4 to TRBJ2-3; tentatively, D is TRBD2 (5 bases). Trimming took off 1 base at V and 1 base at J, with 10 bases between the two ends. CDR3 length: 15 residues. The germline CDR1 and CDR2 sequences are SGHNT and YYREEE (reference sequence). The CDR3 region is CASSLYAGRTDTQYF. The CDR3 nucleotides are TGTGCCAGCAGCTTGTATGCGGGCCGCACAGATACGCAGTATTTT.

Notes on this clone: It may be a read error: a sequence one base away is much more abundant. Other DNA sequences within the sample encode an identical CDR3. The chain uses TRBV6-1 and TRBJ1-1, with a tentative D call TRBD1 (5 bases). Trimming removed 6 bases from V and 1 base from J, with 9 bases in between. Germline values: CDR1 MNHNS, CDR2 SASEGT. The CDR3 is 13 residues long. The CDR3 region is CASSLTGNTEAFF. The CDR3, as DNA: TGTGCCAGCAGCCTTACAGGGAACACTGAAGCTTTCTTT.

V gene TRBV6-5 combines with J gene TRBJ2-4, with D unclear. Trimming cost V 6 bases and J 7 bases, with 7 bases left between them. This CDR3 has 11 residues. Germline V gene lookup returns CDR1 MNHEY and CDR2 SVGAGI. CDR3 protein: CASSPGNIQYF. In nucleotides, the CDR3 is TGTGCCAGCAGCCCGGGCAACATTCAGTACTTC.

The V gene is TRBV6-1, the J gene TRBJ1-2, with a possible D match to TRBD1 (6 bases). This CDR3 contains 12 residues. Germline values: CDR1 MNHNS, CDR2 SASEGT. Trimming pared 11 bases from V and 0 bases from J, leaving 10 bases between. CDR3: CAARGSNYGYTF. CDR3 nucleotide sequence: TGTGCCGCCAGGGGTTCTAACTATGGCTACACCTTC.